Presented here are 29 T cell receptor beta chains from one specimen sequenced in a study of shared clonotypes between healthy human individuals (dated by TCRdb to 2018 to 2021). Library creation used the immunoSEQ multiplex PCR assay. TCRdb provides this immuneACCESS table in a form limited to in-frame rearrangements. Some clones are lacking; in checked studies, under half of them reflect an unresolved V gene, and why the rest are absent is not known. The sample yields 550,000 to 650,000 clones; approximately 96% were counted once. The top ten clonotypes cover about 0.12% of the sample. For the CD8 naive samples, CD45RO-negative cells were positively selected for CCR7, yielding a CD45RA+CCR7+ population from which TemRA cells were excluded. The sequenced sample consisted of naive CD8+ T cells sorted from blood. The sample's cell subset or site label, in plain terms: CD45RA+CCR7+. These receptors came from a woman under 40 in good health.

The V call is TRBV19, the J call TRBJ2-1, with D maybe TRBD1 (6 bases). Trimming took off 7 bases at V and 1 base at J, with 14 bases between the two ends. CDR3 length: 15 amino acids. The germline V gene has CDR1 LNHDA and CDR2 SQIVND (reference sequence). In DNA form, the CDR3 reads TGTGCCAGTACCACCGGGACACCATCCTACAATGAGCAGTTCTTC. This translates into CASTTGTPSYNEQFF. The entire variable domain, with the rest obtained from reference TRBV19 and TRBJ2-1, is as follows: DGGITQSPKYLFRKEGQNVTLSCEQNLNHDAMYWYRQDPGQGLRLIYYSQIVNDFQKGDIAEGYSVSREKKESFPLTVTSAQKNPTAFYLCASTTGTPSYNEQFFGPGTRLTVL.

V and J are TRBV27 and TRBJ2-3; D uncertain. CDR1 is MNHEY and CDR2 is SMNVEV in the germline V gene (reference sequence). The CDR3 runs to 11 residues. The V end lost 8 bases, the J end lost 2 bases, and 5 bases lay between the germline ends. The CDR3 coding sequence is TGTGCCAGCTGCTCCACAGATACGCAGTATTTT. Its translation is CASCSTDTQYF.

V and J are TRBV27 and TRBJ1-4; D gene unclear. The CDR3 is made up of 14 amino acids. V was clipped by 5 bases and J by 0 bases, with 7 bases between them. Germline V gene sequence: CDR1 MNHEY, CDR2 SMNVEV (reference sequence). CDR3 DNA sequence: TGTGCCAGCAGTATAAGAGCAACTAATGAAAAACTGTTTTTT. Protein sequence: CASSIRATNEKLFF.

This chain links TRBV10-2 with TRBJ2-1, with TRBD1 identical over 8 bases. Germline CDR1 and CDR2: WSHSY and SAAADI. There are 14 residues in the CDR3. V dropped 6 bases and J dropped 10; count of bases not matched to a gene: 11. CDR3 protein: CASRKQWTGREQFF. Here the CDR3 DNA reads TGCGCCAGCAGAAAACAGTGGACAGGGAGGGAGCAGTTCTTC.

V gene TRBV6-1 combines with J gene TRBJ1-1, with D possibly being TRBD1 (5 bases). The CDR3 runs 16 residues. CDR1 is MNHNS and CDR2 is SASEGT in the germline V gene. Trimming stripped 2 bases from V and 1 base from J, with 14 bases between. Here the CDR3 DNA reads TGTGCCAGCAGTGAATGGACCTTGGGGGGGAACACTGAAGCTTTCTTT. Its protein is CASSEWTLGGNTEAFF.

J is TRBJ2-2 and V is TRBV4-2, with TRBD1 as a possible D gene (6 bases). CDR1 and CDR2 from the germline V gene are LGHNA and YNFKEQ. Trimming took 3 bases from V and 3 from J, leaving 14 bases between them. This CDR3 has 16 amino acids. This chain's CDR3 is CASSHPQGVDTGELFF. The CDR3, as DNA: TGTGCCAGCAGCCACCCACAGGGTGTGGACACCGGGGAGCTGTTTTTT.

V is TRBV29-1 and J is TRBJ2-7; 14 bases map to TRBD2. CDR3 length: 16 residues. Germline CDR1 and CDR2: SQVTM and ANQGSEA. Trimming removed 4 bases from V and 2 bases from J; junction bases left unmatched: 7. CDR3 in DNA: TGCAGCGTTGTAGGACTAGCGGGAGGTAAGGCCTACGAGCAGTACTTC. Encoded protein: CSVVGLAGGKAYEQYF.

V and J are TRBV5-6 and TRBJ2-7; 9 bases line up with TRBD2. With V trimmed by 1 base and J by 3 bases, 5 bases remained unmatched. CDR1 is SGHDT, CDR2 YYEEEE, per germline. The CDR3 has 15 amino acids. The CDR3, as DNA: TGTGCCAGCAGCTTGTCGCTAGCGGGGCGCTACGAGCAGTACTTC. Translating gives CASSLSLAGRYEQYF.

The V gene is TRBV10-2, the J gene TRBJ2-5; 9 bases map to TRBD2. The CDR3 totals 16 residues. Looked up from germline, CDR1 is WSHSY and CDR2 is SAAADI. Germline trimming cut 2 bases from V and 5 bases from J; bases unmatched to any gene: 9. CDR3 amino acids: CASSEDSASGKETQYF. CDR3 DNA sequence: TGCGCCAGCAGTGAGGATTCGGCTAGCGGGAAGGAGACCCAGTACTTC.

This sequence joins TRBV4-1 and TRBJ2-5; possible D gene TRBD1, 6 bases. Gene TRBJ2-7 matches the end of the DNA better, so the J call may be wrong. From germline, CDR1 is MGHRA and CDR2 YSYEKL. CDR3 length: 14 amino acids. As DNA, the CDR3 is TGCGCCAGCAGCCAAGATACAGAGACAGGCGAGCAGTACTTC. This codes for CASSQDTETGEQYF.

The chain couples TRBV5-4 to TRBJ1-3; tentative D call: TRBD1 (5 bases). With 4 bases removed from V and 1 base from J, the gap between germline ends came to 12 bases. The CDR3 has 15 residues. The germline V gene has CDR1 SGHNT and CDR2 YYREEE (reference sequence). CDR3 loop: CASSPMPGSGNTIYF. CDR3 sequence (DNA): TGTGCCAGCAGCCCAATGCCAGGGTCTGGAAACACCATATATTTT.

The rearrangement links TRBV2 to TRBJ2-7, with 7 bases matching TRBD2. There are 14 residues in the CDR3. Per germline, CDR1 SNHLY and CDR2 FYNNEI. V was pared by 4 bases and J by 5 bases, with 8 bases of the junction left unmatched. The CDR3 loop is CASSVRGSDNEQYF. DNA for the CDR3: TGTGCCAGCAGTGTCCGCGGGAGTGACAACGAGCAGTACTTC.

CDR3 region: CASSNDYLNEQFF. The CDR3 DNA sequence: TGTGCCAGCAGTAACGACTACCTAAATGAGCAGTTCTTC. The rearrangement joins TRBV27 to TRBJ2-1, with D possibly being TRBD2 (5 bases). This CDR3 contains 13 residues. The germline V gene encodes CDR1 MNHEY and CDR2 SMNVEV (reference sequence). V lost 5 bases and J 7 bases, leaving 12 bases between the germline ends.

The chain combines TRBV7-9 with TRBJ2-7; TRBD2 matches at 14 bases. The CDR3 is made up of 17 amino acids. V shed 4 bases and J 5 bases; nucleotides not matched to a gene: 10. CDR1 and CDR2 from the germline V gene are SEHNR and FQNEAQ (reference sequence). DNA of the CDR3: TGTGCCAGCAGCTCGACTAGCGGGAGGGCTATCGTCCACGAGCAGTACTTC. The encoded protein is CASSSTSGRAIVHEQYF.

The chain employs TRBV28 and TRBJ2-1, with 14 bases fitting TRBD2. The germline CDR1 and CDR2 sequences are MDHEN and SYDVKM. V lost 1 base to trimming and J lost 4 bases; unmatched junction nucleotides: 6. The CDR3 length is 18 residues. Written as DNA, the CDR3 is TGTGCCAGCAGTTTATCGACTAGCGGGAGGGCCGGGTACAATGAGCAGTTCTTC. It yields the protein CASSLSTSGRAGYNEQFF.

This clone has a single count. The chain combines TRBV5-1 with TRBJ2-2, with 7 bases fitting TRBD1. This CDR3 spans 16 amino acids. The J segment lost 4 bases and the V segment lost 0 bases, leaving 6 bases of the junction unmatched. Germline V gene lookup returns CDR1 SGHRS and CDR2 YFSETQ. For the CDR3, the DNA is TGCGCCAGCAGCTTGGTGAGACAGGGAGCCACCGGGGAGCTGTTTTTT. This sequence encodes CASSLVRQGATGELFF.

The V gene is TRBV7-3, the J gene TRBJ2-1; D call uncertain. The V end was cut by 5 bases, the J end by 0 bases, with 14 bases between. CDR1 SGHTA and CDR2 FQGTGA come from the germline V gene. CDR3 length: 16 amino acids. The CDR3 is CASSPLSERSYNEQFF. The CDR3 DNA reads as TGTGCCAGCAGCCCGTTATCGGAGCGCTCCTACAATGAGCAGTTCTTC.

The V call is TRBV19, the J call TRBJ1-1, with no clear D. This CDR3 contains 14 residues. The V end lost 5 bases, the J end lost 1 base, and 11 bases lay between the germline ends. Germline CDR1 is LNHDA and CDR2 is SQIVND (reference sequence). DNA of the CDR3: TGTGCCAGTAGTTGGGGAACAGCGAACACTGAAGCTTTCTTT. This sequence encodes CASSWGTANTEAFF.

The V and J genes are TRBV5-8 and TRBJ2-1; TRBD2 might be the D (6 bases). CDR3 length equals 16 residues. The V and J ends lost 0 bases and 2 bases respectively, with 12 bases between them. CDR1 SGHTS and CDR2 YDEGEE come from the germline V gene. The CDR3 DNA follows: TGTGCCAGCAGCTTGGAATACGGGACTCCCTACAATGAGCAGTTCTTC. Residues: CASSLEYGTPYNEQFF.

This clone was seen once. The V call is TRBV5-5, the J call TRBJ2-3, with a tentative D call TRBD1 (5 bases). V was clipped by 0 bases and J by 2 bases, with 13 bases between them. Germline V gene sequence: CDR1 SGHKS, CDR2 YYEKEE (reference sequence). This CDR3 has 16 amino acids. The CDR3 sequence: CASSLETGPSTDTQYF. CDR3 in DNA: TGTGCCAGCAGCTTGGAAACAGGCCCTTCCACAGATACGCAGTATTTT. Looking up the rest from reference TRBV5-5 and TRBJ2-3 gives the full variable domain: DAGVTQSPTHLIKTRGQQVTLRCSPISGHKSVSWYQQVLGQGPQFIFQYYEKEERGRGNFPDRFSARQFPNYSSELNVNALLLGDSALYLCASSLETGPSTDTQYFGPGTRLTVL.

The chain joins TRBV7-9 to TRBJ2-7, with 7 bases matching TRBD1. V was pared by 5 bases and J by 3 bases, with 10 bases of the junction left unmatched. The CDR3 sequence is 15 residues long. Per the germline V gene, CDR1 is SEHNR and CDR2 is FQNEAQ (reference sequence). The CDR3 nucleotides are TGTGCCAGCAGCCCTCCGGACAGGATTAACTACGAGCAGTACTTC. It encodes CASSPPDRINYEQYF.

V and J are TRBV10-1 and TRBJ2-2; D might be TRBD2 (6 bases). CDR3 size: 14 residues. Trimming removed 7 bases at V and 0 bases at J, with 9 bases between. CDR1 and CDR2 (germline): WNHNN, SYGVQD (reference sequence). The CDR3: CASMGGSNTGELFF. CDR3 coding DNA: TGCGCCAGCATGGGGGGTTCGAACACCGGGGAGCTGTTTTTT.

The CDR3 spells CASTFRPGQPQHF. The CDR3 nucleotides are TGTGCCAGCACTTTCCGGCCGGGACAGCCCCAGCATTTT. The chain links TRBV27 to TRBJ1-5; D is uncertain. The CDR3 is 13 amino acids. The germline CDR1 and CDR2 sequences are MNHEY and SMNVEV (reference sequence). The germline V and J ends were trimmed by 7 bases and 7 bases, with 14 bases remaining between them.

This chain joins TRBV5-4 and TRBJ2-7, with D tentatively TRBD2 (5 bases). V was trimmed by 0 bases and J by 3 bases, leaving 10 bases between them. CDR1 SGHNT and CDR2 YYREEE come from the germline V gene (reference sequence). The CDR3 contains 14 residues. Written as DNA, the CDR3 is TGTGCCAGCAGCTTGGGTGGACTTTACTACGAGCAGTACTTC. This sequence encodes CASSLGGLYYEQYF.

This sequence joins TRBV7-9 and TRBJ2-7; D unclear. V gave up 5 bases and J gave up 2 bases, with 7 bases separating them. Germline assignment: CDR1 SEHNR and CDR2 FQNEAQ (reference sequence). This CDR3 spans 12 amino acids. CDR3 amino acids: CASSPNPYEQYF. The CDR3 DNA reads TGTGCCAGCAGCCCGAATCCCTACGAGCAGTACTTC.

The rearrangement links TRBV27 to TRBJ2-7; D is undetermined. CDR1 is MNHEY and CDR2 is SMNVEV in the germline V gene (reference sequence). Trimming removed 5 bases from V and 1 base from J, with 9 bases in between. The CDR3 spans 13 residues. Here the CDR3 DNA reads TGTGCCAGCAGTGGGGAACGGTCCTACGAGCAGTACTTC. It translates to CASSGERSYEQYF.

V and J are TRBV6-5 and TRBJ2-4; no clear D gene. Germline V gene data show CDR1 as MNHEY and CDR2 as SVGAGI. The length of the CDR3 is 13 residues. Trimming took off 6 bases at V and 6 bases at J, with 12 bases between the two ends. The CDR3 nucleotides read TGTGCCAGCAGGAGAAAAGGCGGAAACATTCAGTACTTC. The encoded protein is CASRRKGGNIQYF.

The rearrangement joins TRBV19 to TRBJ2-2, with TRBD2 matching 7 bases. V dropped 10 bases and J dropped 1; count of bases not matched to a gene: 18. Germline V CDR1 and CDR2: LNHDA, SQIVND (reference sequence). This CDR3 comprises 18 residues. In DNA, the CDR3 is TGTGCCATATACCCGAAAGCGGGGCTTATCTTGAACACCGGGGAGCTGTTTTTT. Translation: CAIYPKAGLILNTGELFF. The full variable domain, its missing parts supplied by reference TRBV19 and TRBJ2-2, is DGGITQSPKYLFRKEGQNVTLSCEQNLNHDAMYWYRQDPGQGLRLIYYSQIVNDFQKGDIAEGYSVSREKKESFPLTVTSAQKNPTAFYLCAIYPKAGLILNTGELFFGEGSRLTVL.

The genes are TRBV28 and TRBJ2-2; 7 bases line up with TRBD1. Unmatched junction bases numbered 11, after V lost 3 bases and J lost 7 bases. CDR1 is MDHEN, CDR2 SYDVKM, per germline. The CDR3 extends over 16 amino acids. The CDR3 DNA follows: TGTGCCAGCAGTTTGACAGGGTTCGGTGCAAGCGGGGAGCTGTTTTTT. It is translated as CASSLTGFGASGELFF.